The 14 T cell receptor beta chains below all came from one sample that was sequenced in a study of blood T cell repertoires in COVID-19. Repertoires were generated with immunoSEQ multiplex PCR, while TCRdb's copy carries only in-frame clones and drops some. The data hold 120,000 or so clones, with around 81% observed a single time. Input material: peripheral blood. The receptors shown here come from a man in his 60s with acute or convalescent COVID-19.

The chain couples TRBV15 to TRBJ2-7; a weak D match, TRBD1 (7 bases). In germline, CDR1 is LNHNV, CDR2 YYDKDF (reference sequence). The ends were cut back, 0 bases at V and 7 bases at J, with 13 bases in the middle. There are 14 residues in the CDR3. In DNA form, the CDR3 reads TGTGCCACCAGCAGAGATAAGGGGGCGGGAGAGCAGTACTTC. Protein: CATSRDKGAGEQYF.

The chain links TRBV5-1 to TRBJ2-3; tentatively, D is TRBD2 (6 bases). The CDR3 has 15 amino acids. V lost 7 bases, J lost 3 bases, and 18 bases lay in between. CDR1 SGHRS and CDR2 YFSETQ come from the germline V gene. The CDR3 DNA follows: TGCGCCAGCTTCGGAGGAGGGACTTTTACAGATACGCAGTATTTT. Its translation is CASFGGGTFTDTQYF.

This clone qualifies as medium-sized. The chain joins TRBV9 to TRBJ2-7; a weak D match, TRBD1 (6 bases). The CDR3 has 14 residues. Trimming left V 3 bases short and J 4 bases short, with 14 bases between. Germline-derived CDR1 and CDR2 are SGDLS and YYNGEE. The CDR3 sequence is CASSAARTDYEQYF. In DNA, the CDR3 is TGTGCCAGCAGCGCCGCTCGGACAGATTACGAGCAGTACTTC.

The J gene is TRBJ2-3, the V gene TRBV5-4; D may be TRBD1 (6 bases). Germline values: CDR1 SGHNT, CDR2 YYREEE (reference sequence). V was shortened by 5 bases and J by 9 bases, with 16 bases between the two germline ends. This CDR3 comprises 13 residues. CDR3: CASRPAGVETQYF. The CDR3 DNA sequence: TGTGCCAGCAGACCCGCAGGGGTGGAAACGCAGTATTTT.

This chain links TRBV9 with TRBJ1-2, with a weak D call TRBD1 (6 bases). Per germline, CDR1 SGDLS and CDR2 YYNGEE. The CDR3 runs 15 residues. Trimming shortened V by 3 bases and J by 8 bases, and 20 bases separated the two germline ends. The CDR3 is CASSGGTPTSRGYTF. The CDR3 DNA reads as TGTGCCAGCAGCGGAGGGACACCTACTTCGAGGGGCTACACCTTC.

This chain joins TRBV19 and TRBJ2-5, with 8 positions matching TRBD1. The length of the CDR3 is 15 residues. J gave up 5 bases and V 5 bases, and 10 bases lay outside the gene matches. Germline-derived CDR1 and CDR2 are LNHDA and SQIVND (reference sequence). The CDR3 coding sequence is TGTGCCAGTAGTCTGCGGACAGGGTCGGGGGAGACCCAGTACTTC. It translates to CASSLRTGSGETQYF.

This rearrangement joins TRBV5-1 to TRBJ1-1; 7 bases are shared with TRBD1. The trim removed 3 bases at V and 0 bases at J, leaving 11 bases unmatched. The CDR3 has 17 amino acids. From germline, CDR1 is SGHRS and CDR2 YFSETQ. The CDR3 spells CASSYGTDILMNTEAFF. CDR3 nucleotides: TGCGCCAGCAGCTACGGGACAGATATCCTCATGAACACTGAAGCTTTCTTT.

The chain is built from TRBV18 and TRBJ2-2; D is unclear. In germline, CDR1 is KGHSH, CDR2 LQKENI. The V end lost 4 bases, the J end lost 1 base, and 19 bases lay between the germline ends. This CDR3 region has 18 residues. The CDR3 sequence is CASSQRFKPTKNTGELFF. CDR3 coding DNA: TGTGCCAGCTCACAAAGGTTTAAACCAACTAAGAACACCGGGGAGCTGTTTTTT. Full variable domain (remainder filled in from reference TRBV18 and TRBJ2-2): NAGVMQNPRHLVRRRGQEARLRCSPMKGHSHVYWYRQLPEEGLKFMVYLQKENIIDESGMPKERFSAEFPKEGPSILRIQQVVRGDSAAYFCASSQRFKPTKNTGELFFGEGSRLTVL.

In its sample, this clone was seen once. This rearrangement joins TRBV25-1 to TRBJ1-1; TRBD1 matches at 8 bases. Germline V CDR1 and CDR2: MGHDK, SYGVNS. The CDR3 covers 15 residues. The J segment lost 2 bases and the V segment lost 4 bases, leaving 6 bases of the junction unmatched. The CDR3 loop reads CASSVTGGVNTEAFF. The CDR3, as DNA: TGTGCCAGCAGTGTTACAGGGGGGGTTAACACTGAAGCTTTCTTT. Together with reference TRBV25-1 and TRBJ1-1, the CDR3 gives the full variable domain: EADIYQTPRYLVIGTGKKITLECSQTMGHDKMYWYQQDPGMELHLIHYSYGVNSTEKGDLSSESTVSRIRTEHFPLTLESARPSHTSQYLCASSVTGGVNTEAFFGQGTRLTVV.

This clone was found a few times. V usage is TRBV2 and J usage is TRBJ2-1; TRBD2 aligns across 8 bases. This CDR3 spans 14 amino acids. The V gene end was trimmed by 7 bases and the J gene end by 6 bases; junction bases not matched to a gene: 8. The germline CDR1 and CDR2 sequences are SNHLY and FYNNEI. DNA for the CDR3: TGTGCCAGCACCCCGTGGACTAGCATCAATGAGCAGTTCTTC. Its translation is CASTPWTSINEQFF.

The chain has TRBV4-1 and TRBJ1-2; D possibly corresponds to TRBD1 (5 bases). The CDR3 is 14 amino acids. Trimming removed 1 base from V and 7 bases from J, with 13 bases in between. Germline V CDR1 and CDR2: MGHRA, YSYEKL. The CDR3 protein is CASSQVWGSGGYTF. The CDR3 bases are TGCGCCAGCAGCCAAGTATGGGGCTCAGGTGGCTACACCTTC.

The chain joins TRBV7-3 to TRBJ2-5; 8 nucleotides agree with TRBD1. This CDR3 has 15 residues. From germline, CDR1 is SGHTA and CDR2 FQGTGA. V lost 5 bases, J lost 4 bases, and 9 bases stayed unmatched. The CDR3 here is CASSITGGRLETQYF. CDR3 bases: TGTGCCAGCAGCATCACAGGGGGGCGGTTAGAGACCCAGTACTTC.

The chain links TRBV7-8 to TRBJ1-1, with TRBD1 matching 10 bases. The CDR3 runs 15 residues. With 2 bases clipped from V and 1 base from J, the junction kept 1 base outside the gene matches. Germline V gene data show CDR1 as SGHVS and CDR2 as FQNEAQ. The DNA for the CDR3 is TGTGCCAGCAGCTTAAGGGACAGGGGGAACACTGAAGCTTTCTTT. Its translation: CASSLRDRGNTEAFF.

The chain carries TRBV6-5 and TRBJ1-1; 9 bases map to TRBD1. Germline CDR1 is MNHEY and CDR2 is SVGAGI. V was clipped by 6 bases and J by 9 bases; unmatched bases: 8. The CDR3 sequence is 13 residues long. The CDR3, as DNA: TGTGCCAGCAGCTCGGGACAGGGAGGAAAAGCTTTCTTT. Amino acid sequence: CASSSGQGGKAFF.